This TCR beta chain emerged from a study of monozygotic twins with inflammatory bowel disease. The CDR3 loop spans 11 amino acids. Looked up from germline, CDR1 is SQVTM and CDR2 is ANQGSEA. From 3,500 to 4,500 ng of total RNA, each TCR library was prepared. TCRdb re-analyzed the 5' RACE reads; it lists each CDR3 protein once, without DNA. Its listing shows 150,000 to 200,000 distinct CDR3 sequences. The material sequenced was blood. The TCR sequence derives from a human donor with ulcerative colitis or Crohn's disease, or a healthy co-twin of an affected twin (not recorded which). This chain uses TRBV29-1 with TRBJ2-3. The CDR3 reads CSVTYPDTQYF.